The 30 T cell receptor beta chains presented below share a single source sample, sequenced in a study of early T cells in non-severe SARS-CoV-2 infection. TCRdb used MiXCR to reprocess the 5' RACE reads, holding one entry per CDR3 protein. The sample includes about 60,000 distinct CDR3 sequences, roughly a tenth of them seen just once. Input material: whole blood. These receptors were taken from an adult who was a healthcare worker with PCR-confirmed SARS-CoV-2 infection or an uninfected control (not recorded which).

This clonotype has only a few counts. The chain uses TRBV20-1 and TRBJ2-1; possibly TRBD2 for D (5 bases). The germline V gene encodes CDR1 DFQATT and CDR2 SNEGSKA (reference sequence). Trimming took 1 base from V and 7 from J, leaving 8 bases between them. CDR3 length equals 12 residues. CDR3 bases: TGCAGTGCTAGAGTCCAGCGGAATGAGCAGTTCTTC. Translating gives CSARVQRNEQFF.

This clonotype was seen ten or more times. The chain couples TRBV24-1 to TRBJ2-1; 10 bases agree with TRBD2. The CDR3 is 14 residues long. The ends lost 7 bases at V and 8 bases at J; junction bases unmatched: 7. Germline assignment: CDR1 KGHDR and CDR2 SFDVKD. In nucleotides, the CDR3 is TGTGCCACCAGAAGCGGGGGGGCTTCTTATGAGCAGTTCTTC. This gives the protein CATRSGGASYEQFF.

Concerning this clonotype itself: This CDR3 is missing its conserved last phenylalanine or tryptophan, likely due to a read error. The DNA is left out, because the CDR3 cannot be placed on it with certainty; the CDR3 is given as TCRdb lists it. The chain carries TRBV7-5 and TRBJ1-1. TRBV7-5 is noted as a pseudogene. The CDR3 has 9 residues if both end residues are counted. The CDR3 protein is CISVPEASL.

This chain links TRBV12-3 or TRBV12-4 with TRBJ1-3; possible D gene TRBD1, 6 bases. Trimming took off 6 bases at V and 5 bases at J, with 17 bases between the two ends. This CDR3 has 15 residues. The CDR3 DNA follows: TGTGCCAGCAGGATGCGCCGGGACACTCGAAACACCATATATTTT. This gives the protein CASRMRRDTRNTIYF.

This clonotype was detected a few times. This chain connects TRBV12-3 or TRBV12-4 to TRBJ2-7, with unresolved D. This CDR3 is 13 amino acids long. Trimming removed 2 bases from V and 6 bases from J, with 11 bases in between. The CDR3 loop is CASSLRVSREQYV. CDR3 nucleotide sequence: TGTGCCAGCAGTTTAAGAGTAAGCCGCGAGCAGTACGTC.

This clonotype was picked up many times. The V call is TRBV7-9, the J call TRBJ2-4, with D possibly matching TRBD2 (5 bases). The CDR3 has 14 amino acids. Trimming cost V 5 bases and J 0 bases, with 8 bases left between them. CDR1 and CDR2 (germline): SEHNR, FQNEAQ (reference sequence). CDR3 protein: CASSQEGAKNIQYF. The DNA for the CDR3 is TGTGCCAGCAGCCAAGAGGGAGCCAAAAACATTCAGTACTTC. Complete variable domain (other parts from reference TRBV7-9 and TRBJ2-4): DTGVSQNPRHKITKRGQNVTFRCDPISEHNRLYWYRQTLGQGPEFLTYFQNEAQLEKSRLLSDRFSAERPKGSFSTLEIQRTEQGDSAMYLCASSQEGAKNIQYFGAGTRLSVL.

The chain combines TRBV19 with TRBJ1-5; D unresolved. The V gene's germline CDR1 is LNHDA and CDR2 SQIVND (reference sequence). This CDR3 contains 17 residues. Between the trimmed V and J ends, which lost 7 bases and 0 bases, there was a span of 19 bases. The CDR3 region has the DNA TGTGCCAGTACCACCGGCCTTTGGGGTTATAGCAATCAGCCCCAGCATTTT. Amino acid sequence: CASTTGLWGYSNQPQHF. Combining the CDR3 with reference TRBV19 and TRBJ1-5 gives the whole variable domain DGGITQSPKYLFRKEGQNVTLSCEQNLNHDAMYWYRQDPGQGLRLIYYSQIVNDFQKGDIAEGYSVSREKKESFPLTVTSAQKNPTAFYLCASTTGLWGYSNQPQHFGDGTRLSIL.

This clonotype was seen many times. V and J are TRBV6-1 and TRBJ1-2; 9 nucleotides agree with TRBD1. V lost 3 bases and J lost 3; bases outside the gene matches: 8. Germline CDR1 is MNHNS and CDR2 is SASEGT. CDR3 length equals 16 residues. CDR3 in amino acids: CASSEIFTGGDYGYTF. The CDR3 coding sequence is TGTGCCAGCAGTGAGATTTTTACAGGGGGCGACTATGGCTACACCTTC.

The chain carries TRBV6-5 and TRBJ2-5; perhaps TRBD1 as D (6 bases). V gave up 6 bases and J gave up 4 bases, with 9 bases separating them. The germline V gene encodes CDR1 MNHEY and CDR2 SVGAGI. This CDR3 has 12 residues. In DNA form, the CDR3 reads TGTGCCAGCAGCCCACAGGGAGAGACCCAGTACTTC. Protein sequence: CASSPQGETQYF.

The V gene is TRBV7-2, the J gene TRBJ2-5, with D unresolved. The germline V gene has CDR1 SGHTA and CDR2 FQGNSA. CDR3 length equals 12 residues. V was cut by 5 bases and J by 12 bases, with 16 bases left in between. CDR3: CASSPRNRVEYF. The CDR3 DNA sequence: TGTGCCAGCAGCCCCCGCAATCGGGTGGAGTACTTC.

This clonotype was seen only a few times. This chain links TRBV5-1 with TRBJ1-6; no clear D gene. CDR3 length equals 15 residues. Trimming stripped 3 bases from V and 9 bases from J, with 16 bases between. Germline V CDR1 and CDR2: SGHRS, YFSETQ. This CDR3 is CASSWDSLGSSPLHF. The CDR3 DNA reads TGCGCCAGCAGCTGGGATAGCCTCGGGAGTTCACCCCTCCACTTT. The complete variable domain, with remaining parts taken from reference TRBV5-1 and TRBJ1-6, reads KAGVTQTPRYLIKTRGQQVTLSCSPISGHRSVSWYQQTPGQGLQFLFEYFSETQRNKGNFPGRFSGRQFSNSRSEMNVSTLELGDSALYLCASSWDSLGSSPLHFGNGTRLTVT.

There are a few counts of this clonotype. V is TRBV19 and J is TRBJ2-3; D is possibly TRBD2 (6 bases). Per germline, CDR1 LNHDA and CDR2 SQIVND (reference sequence). Trimming cost V 8 bases and J 4 bases, with 13 bases left between them. The CDR3 sequence is 13 residues long. The CDR3 here is CASGRGLADTQYF. The CDR3 DNA follows: TGTGCCAGTGGACGGGGGTTGGCAGATACGCAGTATTTT.

V gene TRBV30 combines with J gene TRBJ2-3; D gene ambiguous. Trimming took off 0 bases at V and 7 bases at J, with 8 bases between the two ends. Germline values: CDR1 GTSNPN, CDR2 SVGIG (reference sequence). This CDR3 spans 12 amino acids. CDR3 in amino acids: CAWSVSSYTQYF. CDR3 in DNA: TGTGCCTGGAGTGTGTCTTCGTATACGCAGTATTTT.

This sequence joins TRBV6-6 and TRBJ2-3; perhaps TRBD1 as D (8 bases). This CDR3 spans 14 amino acids. The germline gives CDR1 MNHNY, CDR2 SVGAGI (reference sequence). V lost 6 bases and J lost 1, with 11 bases in between. The DNA for the CDR3 is TGTGCCAGCAGAACAGGGGGGGGCACAGATACGCAGTATTTT. It yields the protein CASRTGGGTDTQYF.

This clonotype was observed a few times. The CDR3 region has the DNA TGTGCCAGCTCACCACCCGAGAGGGGAGCTTTCTTT. It specifies CASSPPERGAFF. The gene calls are TRBV18 and TRBJ1-1; a possible D gene is TRBD1 (5 bases). CDR3 length: 12 amino acids. Trimming stripped 0 bases from V and 10 bases from J, with 9 bases between. The germline V gene has CDR1 KGHSH and CDR2 LQKENI.

This clonotype was observed a handful of times. The genes are TRBV11-1 and TRBJ2-5, with 8 bases matching TRBD1. J gave up 5 bases and V 8 bases, and 10 bases lay outside the gene matches. The CDR3 sequence is 14 residues long. Germline-derived CDR1 and CDR2 are SGHAT and FQDESV (reference sequence). CDR3 coding DNA: TGTGCCAGCGGAGCACAGGGGGGCAGGGAGACCCAGTACTTC. Its translation is CASGAQGGRETQYF.

This clonotype has just a few counts. The chain carries TRBV7-8 and TRBJ2-5; D gene ambiguous. V was pared by 2 bases and J by 1 base, with 11 bases between. The CDR3 totals 15 residues. Germline V lookup: CDR1 SGHVS, CDR2 FQNEAQ. The CDR3 loop is CASSLKSDPQETQYF. DNA of the CDR3: TGTGCCAGCAGCTTAAAGAGCGATCCCCAAGAGACCCAGTACTTC.

This clonotype has only a few counts. This rearrangement joins TRBV7-2 to TRBJ1-2; D perhaps matches TRBD1 (6 bases). Germline CDR1 and CDR2: SGHTA and FQGNSA. The germline V and J ends were trimmed by 5 bases and 7 bases, with 14 bases remaining between them. The CDR3 contains 13 residues. CDR3 amino acids: CASSRSGDGGYTF. The DNA for the CDR3 is TGTGCCAGCAGCCGGTCAGGGGATGGTGGCTACACCTTC.

This clonotype was picked up a small number of times. This chain uses TRBV14 with TRBJ1-1; D gene unclear. Germline CDR1 reads SGHDN; CDR2 reads FVKESK. V was cut by 1 base and J by 0 bases, with 3 bases left in between. The CDR3 length is 13 residues. CDR3: CASSQGVNTEAFF. DNA for the CDR3: TGTGCCAGCAGCCAAGGGGTGAACACTGAAGCTTTCTTT.

This clonotype was seen at least ten times. CDR3 nucleotides: TGTGCCAGCAACGGAGGGGGGGCCAGGAATGAGCAGTTCTTC. It encodes CASNGGGARNEQFF. The J gene is TRBJ2-1, the V gene TRBV6-1, with D possibly TRBD2 on 7 matching bases. Germline CDR1 and CDR2: MNHNS and SASEGT. The CDR3 has 14 residues. The V end was cut by 7 bases, the J end by 7 bases, with 17 bases between.

J is TRBJ1-6 and V is TRBV4-2; D is undetermined. The V end lost 0 bases, the J end lost 9 bases, and 15 bases lay between the germline ends. From germline, CDR1 is LGHNA and CDR2 YNFKEQ. CDR3 length: 16 amino acids. In DNA form, the CDR3 reads TGTGCCAGCAGCCAAGATGAAGGCAGGATGGGTTCACCCCTCCACTTT. Encoded protein: CASSQDEGRMGSPLHF.

The chain combines TRBV9 with TRBJ2-4; D unresolved. Trimming pared 0 bases from V and 9 bases from J, leaving 13 bases between. Germline V gene data show CDR1 as SGDLS and CDR2 as YYNGEE. The CDR3 spans 14 residues. The CDR3 DNA follows: TGTGCCAGCAGCGTAGACCAGGCGCGCGGCATTCAGTACTTC. Translated, it gives CASSVDQARGIQYF.

The CDR3 sequence: CASRDRVTGEVYV. CDR3 coding DNA: TGTGCCAGCAGGGACCGAGTGACAGGGGAGGTGTACGTC. The chain is built from TRBV6-6 and TRBJ2-7; 8 bases fit TRBD1. This CDR3 has 13 amino acids. With V trimmed by 6 bases and J by 12 bases, 13 bases remained unmatched. Germline CDR1 is MNHNY and CDR2 is SVGAGI (reference sequence).

The J gene is TRBJ1-2, the V gene TRBV6-5; D possibly corresponds to TRBD1 (6 bases). The CDR3 is 16 residues long. Germline lookup yields CDR1 MNHEY and CDR2 SVGAGI. The V end lost 0 bases, the J end lost 2 bases, and 13 bases lay between the germline ends. DNA for the CDR3: TGTGCCAGCAGTTACTCCGGGGACAACAAAAACTATGGCTACACCTTC. Encoded protein: CASSYSGDNKNYGYTF.

The chain combines TRBV27 with TRBJ1-3; D not resolved. The CDR3 covers 15 residues. Germline CDR1 and CDR2: MNHEY and SMNVEV (reference sequence). Trimming took 5 bases from V and 0 from J, leaving 11 bases between them. CDR3 in DNA: TGTGCCAGCAGTCCTTTGGGCAGCTCTGGAAACACCATATATTTT. Translation gives CASSPLGSSGNTIYF.

This clonotype occurred many times. V is TRBV9 and J is TRBJ2-1; D may be TRBD1 (5 bases). CDR1 and CDR2 from the germline V gene are SGDLS and YYNGEE. The CDR3 is made up of 12 amino acids. Trimming shortened V by 3 bases and J by 13 bases, and 14 bases separated the two germline ends. The CDR3 spells CASSEGSGGQFF. As DNA, the CDR3 is TGTGCCAGCAGCGAGGGGTCAGGCGGACAGTTCTTC.

J is TRBJ2-7 and V is TRBV15, with no clear D. Between the trimmed V and J ends, which lost 1 base and 5 bases, there was a span of 15 bases. The germline V gene encodes CDR1 LNHNV and CDR2 YYDKDF (reference sequence). The CDR3 has 15 amino acids. This chain's CDR3 is CATSRVVIQSHEQYV. In DNA form, the CDR3 reads TGTGCCACCAGCAGAGTGGTAATCCAATCCCACGAGCAGTACGTC.

The rearrangement links TRBV7-8 to TRBJ1-4; 8 nucleotides agree with TRBD1. The trim removed 0 bases at V and 8 bases at J, leaving 5 bases unmatched. The CDR3 is made up of 15 amino acids. From germline, CDR1 is SGHVS and CDR2 FQNEAQ. The CDR3 reads CASSLAQGAWEKLFF. CDR3 coding DNA: TGTGCCAGCAGCTTAGCGCAGGGGGCTTGGGAAAAACTGTTTTTT.

V and J are TRBV20-1 and TRBJ2-6, with D hard to call. Trimming left V 6 bases short and J 0 bases short, with 18 bases between. There are 17 residues in the CDR3. The germline V gene encodes CDR1 DFQATT and CDR2 SNEGSKA (reference sequence). The CDR3 nucleotides are TGCAGTGCCCACCGACCGCAGGCAACCTCTGGGGCCAACGTCCTGACTTTC. It is translated as CSAHRPQATSGANVLTF.

The chain uses TRBV7-9 and TRBJ1-6, with D uncertain. There are 13 residues in the CDR3. Trimming took off 2 bases at V and 10 bases at J, with 9 bases between the two ends. CDR1 SEHNR and CDR2 FQNEAQ come from the germline V gene (reference sequence). The CDR3 region is CASSLTTGSPLHF. The CDR3 region has the DNA TGTGCCAGCAGCTTAACCACGGGGTCACCCCTCCACTTT.